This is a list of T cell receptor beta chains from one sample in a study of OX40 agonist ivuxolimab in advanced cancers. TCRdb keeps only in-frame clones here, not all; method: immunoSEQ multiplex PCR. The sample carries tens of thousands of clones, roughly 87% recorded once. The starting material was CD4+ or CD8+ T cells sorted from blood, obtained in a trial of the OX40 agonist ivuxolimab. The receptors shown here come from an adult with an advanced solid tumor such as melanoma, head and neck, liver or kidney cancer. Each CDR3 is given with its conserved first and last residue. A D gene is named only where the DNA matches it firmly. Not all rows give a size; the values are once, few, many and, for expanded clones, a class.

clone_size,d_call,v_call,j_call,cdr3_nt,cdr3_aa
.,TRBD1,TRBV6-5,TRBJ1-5,TGTGCCAGCAGTTCCCCGCGGACAGGGGGCAATCAGCCCCAGCATTTT,CASSSPRTGGNQPQHF
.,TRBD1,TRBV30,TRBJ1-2,TGTGCCTGGAGTGTACAGGGGGGCGGAAACTATGGCTACACCTTC,CAWSVQGGGNYGYTF
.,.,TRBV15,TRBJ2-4,TGTGCCACCGCGCCGGGGAGTGGGGCCAAAAACATTCAGTACTTC,CATAPGSGAKNIQYF
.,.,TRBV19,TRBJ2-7,TGTGCCAGTAGTTCTGACGGATCCTACGAGCAGTACTTC,CASSSDGSYEQYF
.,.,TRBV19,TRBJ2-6,TGTGCCAGTAGTATAGTGGGGGCGTTAGGGGCCAACGTCCTGACTTTC,CASSIVGALGANVLTF
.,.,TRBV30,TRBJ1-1,TGTGCCTCGAGGGTGGGGACTGAAGCTTTCTTT,CASRVGTEAFF
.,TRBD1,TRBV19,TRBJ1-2,TGTGCCAGTAGTACCGGACAGGGCGAAGGGGATTATGGCTACACCTTC,CASSTGQGEGDYGYTF
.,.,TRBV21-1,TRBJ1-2,TGTGCCAGCAGCAAACACACGTTCCCCCGGACAGGGAACTATGGCTACACCTTC,CASSKHTFPRTGNYGYTF
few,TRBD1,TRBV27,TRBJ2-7,TGTGCCAGCAGTTTATCGATGGGACAGGGGGGGCAGTACTTC,CASSLSMGQGGQYF
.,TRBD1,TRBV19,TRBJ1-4,TGTGCCAGTAGCGGGACAGGCCTCGTTGCAACTAATGAAAAACTGTTTTTT,CASSGTGLVATNEKLFF
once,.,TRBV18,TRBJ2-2,TGTGCCAGCTCCCTGACGCGGGTAGCGTCGAACACCGGGGAGCTGTTTTTT,CASSLTRVASNTGELFF
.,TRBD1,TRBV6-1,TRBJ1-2,TGTGCCAGCAGTGAAGCAGGGGACAGGCCGACGAGTGGCTACACCTTC,CASSEAGDRPTSGYTF
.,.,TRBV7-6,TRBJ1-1,TGTGCCAGCAGCTTCGGGGATGTGAACACTGAAGCTTTCTTT,CASSFGDVNTEAFF
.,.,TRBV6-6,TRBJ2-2,TGTGCCAGCGAGAGGGCCACCGGGGAGCTGTTTTTT,CASERATGELFF
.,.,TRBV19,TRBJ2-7,TGTGCCAGTAGTATTAGGCAGGGTAGGTCCTACGAGCAGTACTTC,CASSIRQGRSYEQYF
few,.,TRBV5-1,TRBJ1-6,TGCGCCAGCAGCTTGGGAACAGTCAGAGATTCACCCCTCCACTTT,CASSLGTVRDSPLHF
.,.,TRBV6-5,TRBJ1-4,TGTGCCAGCAGTTATAAGGGGCGGGGAAAACTGTTTTTT,CASSYKGRGKLFF
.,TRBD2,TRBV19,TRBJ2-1,TGTGCCAGTAGTATTTTTAGCGGGGGGGCTTTCTACAATGAGCAGTTCTTC,CASSIFSGGAFYNEQFF
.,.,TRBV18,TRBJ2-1,TGTGCCAGCTCACCACAGACTTTCGACGAGCAGTTCTTC,CASSPQTFDEQFF
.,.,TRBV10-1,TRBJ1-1,TGCGCCAGCAGTGAGTCTGGGACACGCACTGAAGCTTTCTTT,CASSESGTRTEAFF
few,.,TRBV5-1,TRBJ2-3,TGCGCCAGCAGCTCGACCCCAGGGGCGGATACGCAGTATTTT,CASSSTPGADTQYF
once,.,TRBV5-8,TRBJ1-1,TGTGCCAGCAGCTTGGGGGGCCGGCGCACTGAAGCTTTCTTT,CASSLGGRRTEAFF
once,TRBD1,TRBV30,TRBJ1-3,TGTGCCTGGAGTGGAGGCGGGACAGGGGGCTCTGGAAACACCATATATTTT,CAWSGGGTGGSGNTIYF
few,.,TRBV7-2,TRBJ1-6,TGTGCCAGCACCACCACCAGGGGCGGGAATTCACCCCTCCACTTT,CASTTTRGGNSPLHF
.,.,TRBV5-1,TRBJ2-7,TGCGCCAGCACGGGCCGCAGTGGGGGCGAGCAGTACTTC,CASTGRSGGEQYF
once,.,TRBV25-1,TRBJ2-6,TGTGCCAGCAGTGAATCGACAGCTGGGGCCAACGTCCTGACTTTC,CASSESTAGANVLTF
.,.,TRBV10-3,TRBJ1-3,TGTGCCATCAGTGAAAGGGGCTCTGGAAACACCATATATTTT,CAISERGSGNTIYF
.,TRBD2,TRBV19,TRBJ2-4,TGTGCCAGTAGTATTCTAGCGGGGGGGAACATTCAGTACTTC,CASSILAGGNIQYF
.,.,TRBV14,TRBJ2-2,TGTGCCAGCAGCCGATGGGCCGGGGAGCTGTTTTTT,CASSRWAGELFF
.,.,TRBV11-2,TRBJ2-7,TGTGCCAGCAGCCACTTAGGGGGTGGCTACGAGCAGTACTTC,CASSHLGGGYEQYF
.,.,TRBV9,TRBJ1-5,TGTGCCAGCAGCGCGCAGGGTAGCAATCAGCCCCAGCATTTT,CASSAQGSNQPQHF
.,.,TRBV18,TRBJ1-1,TGTGCCAGCTCACCCGTAGACACTGAAGCTTTCTTT,CASSPVDTEAFF
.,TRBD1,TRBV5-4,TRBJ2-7,TGTGCCAGCAGCTTTCAATTGGGACAGGGTTCCTACGAGCAGTACTTC,CASSFQLGQGSYEQYF
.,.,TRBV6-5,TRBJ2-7,TGTGCCAGCCGCCCGGAGGTAGGCTACGAGCAGTACTTC,CASRPEVGYEQYF
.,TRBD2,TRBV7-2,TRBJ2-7,TGTGCCAGCAGCTTAGCGGCAGCGGGGGCCACCTACGAGCAGTACTTC,CASSLAAAGATYEQYF
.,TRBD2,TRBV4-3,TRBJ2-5,TGCGCCAGCAGCCAAGGCAGCGGGGGGCCCCAAGAGACCCAGTACTTC,CASSQGSGGPQETQYF
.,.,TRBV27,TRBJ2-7,TGTGCCAGCAATCGTCAGGGAGTAAGGGAGCAGTACTTC,CASNRQGVREQYF
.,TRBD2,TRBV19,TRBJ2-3,TGTGCCACACGACTAGCGTGGGCAGATACGCAGTATTTT,CATRLAWADTQYF
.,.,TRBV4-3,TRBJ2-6,TGCGCCAGCAGCCAAGACGGGGGGCCAGGGGCCAACGTCCTGACTTTC,CASSQDGGPGANVLTF
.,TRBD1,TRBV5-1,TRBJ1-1,TGCGCCAGCAGCTTGGGGGGGACAGGGTCTGGAGACACTGAAGCTTTCTTT,CASSLGGTGSGDTEAFF
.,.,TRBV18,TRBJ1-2,TGTGCCAGCTCACTCCCACCGTATGGCTACACCTTC,CASSLPPYGYTF
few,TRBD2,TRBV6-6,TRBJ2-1,TGTGCCAGCAGCTTAGCGGGGAAGCAGTTCTTC,CASSLAGKQFF
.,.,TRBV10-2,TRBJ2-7,TGCGCCAGCGGGTGGCAGCTCTACGAGCAGTACTTC,CASGWQLYEQYF
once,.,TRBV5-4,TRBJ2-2,TGTGCCAGCAGCTTGGGGCACGAAACCGGGGAGCTGTTTTTT,CASSLGHETGELFF
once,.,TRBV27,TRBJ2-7,TGTGCCAGCAGTCCTCGGGTACACTACGAGCAGTACTTC,CASSPRVHYEQYF
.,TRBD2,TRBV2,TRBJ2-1,TGTGCCAGCAGTCCCGGTGCGGGGGGCTTCAATGAGCAGTTCTTC,CASSPGAGGFNEQFF
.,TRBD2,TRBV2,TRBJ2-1,TGTGCCAGCAATGTAGCGGGGGGGCCCCATGAGCAGTTCTTC,CASNVAGGPHEQFF